This TCR beta chain was captured by sequencing in a study of graft-versus-host responses after intestinal transplantation. On the study more broadly: Recipients underwent multivisceral, liver-intestinal, or isolated intestinal transplants.

TCRdb's copy holds only in-frame clones and misses some; the assay was immunoSEQ multiplex PCR. The sample shows roughly 93,000 clones, roughly 91% of them seen only once. Concerning this clone itself: Antigen: not known.

This CDR3 region has 16 residues. V lost 3 bases, J lost 0 bases, and 14 bases lay in between. Per germline, CDR1 SEHNR and CDR2 FQNEAQ (reference sequence). This clonotype was sampled from a human donor who received an intestinal transplant. This material consisted of unstimulated CD8+ T cells sorted from spleen or lymph node cells, taken before intestinal transplant. This sequence joins TRBV7-9 and TRBJ2-5; possible D gene TRBD2, 6 bases. The CDR3 spells CASSFRDSQYQETQYF. In nucleotides, the CDR3 is TGTGCCAGCAGCTTCCGGGACTCGCAGTACCAAGAGACCCAGTACTTC.